This T cell receptor (delta chain) was sequenced during a study of Vδ1+ human thymocytes. Study-level findings and limits: Thymic TRG and TRD repertoires appeared highly polyclonal, with Gaussian CDR3 length distributions. Thymic delta-chain repertoires held around 20% Vdelta2 sequences and few Vdelta3, despite high sort purity.

RNA was extracted from the cells and then reverse transcribed. Pooled V-gene forward primers with one constant-region reverse primer generated the CDR3 amplicons by multiplex PCR. TCRdb re-called the multiplex PCR reads via CATT. Among 50,000 to 60,000 delta-chain clones, approximately 16% were seen once, and the ten largest hold under 0.5%. Thymocytes were sorted as CD3+ TCRVdelta1+ TCRVdelta2- after alphabeta T cell depletion. Remarks on this clone: Its antigen is not identified.

Germline V CDR1 and CDR2: TSWWSYY, QGS. There are 21 residues in the CDR3. Trimming took 0 bases from V and 0 from J; bases not matched to a gene: 18. Sequencing was done on a sample of Vdelta1+ gamma-delta thymocytes from the thymus. Regarding subset: FACS-sorted CD3+ TCRalphabeta- TCRVdelta1+ TCRVdelta2- thymocytes. The V and J genes are TRDV1 and TRDJ1; 8 bases align to TRDD3. This clonotype was obtained from a girl less than two years old who had congenital heart surgery. CDR3 sequence (DNA): TGTGCTCTTGGGGAACTACGGCCCAGTTATGACTGGGGGGACTACACCGATAAACTCATCTTT. Amino acid sequence: CALGELRPSYDWGDYTDKLIF.